These T cell receptor beta chains were read from a single sample in a study of T-cell reconstitution after alpha-beta-depleted transplantation in children. One entry per CDR3 protein, called by TCRdb with MiXCR from the PCR reads. The sample holds 200,000 to 250,000 distinct CDR3 sequences, about 11% seen once. Material: PBMCs, obtained before TCRalphabeta/CD19-depleted stem cell transplant. Receptors were obtained from a child less than two years old with acute myeloid leukemia, due to receive a stem cell transplant. Each CDR3 is given with its conserved first and last residue. The D gene is left open where the match is weak. Clone size appears in some rows only: once, few, many, or a class for an expanded clone.

clone size: many
V gene: TRBV24-1
CDR3 length: 15
D gene: TRBD2
J gene: TRBJ2-2
CDR3 protein: CATSVAGANTGELFF
CDR3 DNA: TGTGCCACCAGTGTAGCGGGTGCGAACACCGGGGAGCTGTTTTTT

clone size: few
V gene: TRBV5-1
CDR3 length: 16
D gene: TRBD2
J gene: TRBJ2-3
CDR3 protein: CASSPARTRRADTQYF
CDR3 DNA: TGCGCCAGCAGCCCCGCGAGGACTAGGAGGGCAGATACGCAGTATTTT

clone size: many
V gene: TRBV6-1
CDR3 length: 13
D gene: NA
J gene: TRBJ2-3
CDR3 protein: CASTLGGTDTQYF
CDR3 DNA: TGTGCCAGCACCCTTGGGGGCACAGATACGCAGTATTTT

clone size: many
V gene: TRBV5-1
CDR3 length: 13
D gene: NA
J gene: TRBJ2-2
CDR3 protein: CASSPQAAGELFF
CDR3 DNA: TGCGCCAGCAGCCCACAGGCAGCCGGGGAGCTGTTTTTT

clone size: many
V gene: TRBV12-3/TRBV12-4
CDR3 length: 14
D gene: NA
J gene: TRBJ1-3
CDR3 protein: CASARRDSGNTIYF
CDR3 DNA: TGTGCCAGCGCCCGGAGGGATTCTGGAAACACCATATATTTT

clone size: few
V gene: TRBV20-1
CDR3 length: 14
D gene: TRBD2
J gene: TRBJ2-2
CDR3 protein: CSASGTSNTGELFF
CDR3 DNA: TGCAGTGCTAGCGGGACTAGCAACACCGGGGAGCTGTTTTTT

clone size: many
V gene: TRBV11-2
CDR3 length: 11
D gene: NA
J gene: TRBJ2-1
CDR3 protein: CASSHPYEQFF
CDR3 DNA: TGTGCCAGCAGTCACCCTTATGAGCAGTTCTTC

clone size: NA
V gene: TRBV5-1
CDR3 length: 15
D gene: NA
J gene: TRBJ2-1
CDR3 protein: CASSLAVVGVDEQFF
CDR3 DNA: TGCGCCAGCAGCTTGGCCGTGGTAGGGGTGGATGAACAGTTCTTC

clone size: many
V gene: TRBV20-1
CDR3 length: 11
D gene: NA
J gene: TRBJ2-5
CDR3 protein: CSARAEETQYF
CDR3 DNA: TGCAGTGCTAGAGCGGAAGAGACCCAGTACTTC

clone size: many
V gene: TRBV12-3/TRBV12-4
CDR3 length: 16
D gene: TRBD1
J gene: TRBJ1-1
CDR3 protein: CASSIKSRGVNTEAFF
CDR3 DNA: TGTGCCAGCAGTATCAAGAGCAGGGGGGTAAACACTGAAGCTTTCTTT

clone size: many
V gene: TRBV28
CDR3 length: 15
D gene: NA
J gene: TRBJ2-7
CDR3 protein: CASSLIRRSSYEQYF
CDR3 DNA: TGTGCCAGCAGTTTGATCCGTAGGAGCTCCTACGAGCAGTACTTC

clone size: many
V gene: TRBV29-1
CDR3 length: 12
D gene: NA
J gene: TRBJ2-7
CDR3 protein: CSVPDQSGEQYF
CDR3 DNA: TGCAGCGTACCGGATCAATCGGGGGAGCAGTACTTC

clone size: many
V gene: TRBV6-1
CDR3 length: 15
D gene: TRBD2
J gene: TRBJ2-1
CDR3 protein: CASLPTGGSYNEQFF
CDR3 DNA: TGTGCCAGCCTCCCCACCGGCGGGAGCTACAATGAGCAGTTCTTC

clone size: many
V gene: TRBV6-1
CDR3 length: 15
D gene: NA
J gene: TRBJ2-4
CDR3 protein: CASRTGPLAKNIQYF
CDR3 DNA: TGTGCCAGCAGAACTGGACCGTTAGCCAAAAACATTCAGTACTTC

clone size: many
V gene: TRBV5-4
CDR3 length: 14
D gene: NA
J gene: TRBJ1-1
CDR3 protein: CASSAGQTNTEAFF
CDR3 DNA: TGTGCCAGCAGCGCTGGACAGACGAACACTGAAGCTTTCTTT

clone size: many
V gene: TRBV3-1
CDR3 length: 14
D gene: TRBD2
J gene: TRBJ2-7
CDR3 protein: CASSLGTSFDEQYF
CDR3 DNA: TGTGCCAGCAGCTTGGGGACTAGCTTCGACGAGCAGTACTTC

clone size: many
V gene: TRBV7-8
CDR3 length: 14
D gene: NA
J gene: TRBJ2-6
CDR3 protein: CASTAELRANVLTF
CDR3 DNA: TGTGCCAGCACGGCGGAACTGAGGGCCAACGTCCTGACTTTC

clone size: many
V gene: TRBV20-1
CDR3 length: 14
D gene: TRBD2
J gene: TRBJ2-7
CDR3 protein: CSARDWTSPYEQYF
CDR3 DNA: TGCAGTGCTAGAGACTGGACTAGCCCTTACGAGCAGTACTTC

clone size: many
V gene: TRBV7-8
CDR3 length: 11
D gene: NA
J gene: TRBJ1-1
CDR3 protein: CASSLEFEAFF
CDR3 DNA: TGTGCCAGCAGCTTAGAGTTTGAAGCTTTCTTT

clone size: many
V gene: TRBV7-6
CDR3 length: 11
D gene: NA
J gene: TRBJ2-1
CDR3 protein: CASSLGTTYLF
CDR3 DNA: TGTGCCAGCAGCTTAGGGACTACCTACCTCTTC

clone size: many
V gene: TRBV28
CDR3 length: 14
D gene: NA
J gene: TRBJ1-2
CDR3 protein: CASSLRRDFYGYTF
CDR3 DNA: TGTGCCAGCAGTTTACGGCGGGACTTCTATGGCTACACCTTC

clone size: NA
V gene: TRBV7-8
CDR3 length: 14
D gene: NA
J gene: TRBJ2-4
CDR3 protein: CASSLVAGRNIQYF
CDR3 DNA: TGTGCCAGCAGCTTAGTTGCGGGCCGGAACATTCAGTACTTC

clone size: many
V gene: TRBV10-3
CDR3 length: 15
D gene: TRBD1
J gene: TRBJ2-1
CDR3 protein: CAISEGQGADNEQFF
CDR3 DNA: TGTGCCATCAGTGAGGGACAGGGGGCAGACAATGAGCAGTTCTTC

clone size: many
V gene: TRBV20-1
CDR3 length: 13
D gene: NA
J gene: TRBJ1-5
CDR3 protein: CSANRGGNQPQHF
CDR3 DNA: TGCAGTGCAAACAGAGGGGGCAATCAGCCCCAGCATTTT

clone size: many
V gene: TRBV12-3/TRBV12-4
CDR3 length: 14
D gene: NA
J gene: TRBJ2-1
CDR3 protein: CASSPGTSYNEQFF
CDR3 DNA: TGTGCCAGCTCGCCCGGGACATCCTACAATGAGCAGTTCTTC

clone size: many
V gene: TRBV5-6
CDR3 length: 14
D gene: NA
J gene: TRBJ2-5
CDR3 protein: CASSFGPDGETQYF
CDR3 DNA: TGTGCCAGCAGCTTTGGGCCCGACGGGGAGACCCAGTACTTC

clone size: many
V gene: TRBV7-2
CDR3 length: 15
D gene: NA
J gene: TRBJ1-1
CDR3 protein: CASSLAWLGNTEAFF
CDR3 DNA: TGTGCCAGCAGCTTAGCGTGGTTGGGGAACACTGAAGCTTTCTTT